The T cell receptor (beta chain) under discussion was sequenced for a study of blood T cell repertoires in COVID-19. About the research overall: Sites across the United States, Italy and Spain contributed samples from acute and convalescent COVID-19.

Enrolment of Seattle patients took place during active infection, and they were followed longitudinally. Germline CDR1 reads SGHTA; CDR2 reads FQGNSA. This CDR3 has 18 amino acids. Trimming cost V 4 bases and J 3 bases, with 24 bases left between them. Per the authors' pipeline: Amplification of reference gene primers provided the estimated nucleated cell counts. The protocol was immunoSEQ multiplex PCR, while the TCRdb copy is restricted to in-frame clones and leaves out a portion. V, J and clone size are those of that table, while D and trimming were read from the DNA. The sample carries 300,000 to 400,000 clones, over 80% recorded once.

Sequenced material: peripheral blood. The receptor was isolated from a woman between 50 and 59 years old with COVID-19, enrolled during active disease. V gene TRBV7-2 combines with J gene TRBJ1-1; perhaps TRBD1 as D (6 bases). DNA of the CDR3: TGTGCCAGCAGCTCCCCCATAAGAGACAGGCATCGGCACACTGAAGCTTTCTTT. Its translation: CASSSPIRDRHRHTEAFF.